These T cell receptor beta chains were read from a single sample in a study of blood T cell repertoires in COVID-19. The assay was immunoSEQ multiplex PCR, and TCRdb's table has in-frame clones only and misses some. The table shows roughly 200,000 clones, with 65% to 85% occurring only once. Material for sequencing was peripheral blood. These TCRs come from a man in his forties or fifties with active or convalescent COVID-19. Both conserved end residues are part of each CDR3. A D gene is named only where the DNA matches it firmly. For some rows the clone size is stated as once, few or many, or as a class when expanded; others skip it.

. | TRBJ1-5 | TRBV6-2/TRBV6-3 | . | CASSYSSSNQPQHF | TGTGCCAGCAGTTACTCAAGCTCGAATCAGCCCCAGCATTTT
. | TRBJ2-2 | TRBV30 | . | CAWRGRSPRSGELFF | TGTGCCTGGAGAGGCCGCAGTCCCAGGTCCGGGGAGCTGTTTTTT
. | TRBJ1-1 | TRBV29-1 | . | CSVVQARIMNTEAFF | TGCAGCGTTGTACAGGCAAGGATAATGAACACTGAAGCTTTCTTT
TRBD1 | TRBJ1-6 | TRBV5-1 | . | CASSLRQGPTNSPLHF | TGCGCCAGCAGCTTGAGACAGGGTCCTACTAATTCACCCCTCCACTTT
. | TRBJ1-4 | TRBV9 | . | CASSEGQGSEKLFF | TGTGCCAGCAGCGAGGGGCAGGGGAGTGAAAAACTGTTTTTT
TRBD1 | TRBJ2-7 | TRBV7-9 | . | CASSSGGEQYF | TGTGCCAGCAGCTCAGGGGGAGAGCAGTACTTC
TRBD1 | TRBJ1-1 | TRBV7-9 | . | CASSSTGAQATEAFF | TGTGCCAGCAGCTCAACAGGGGCCCAAGCCACTGAAGCTTTCTTT
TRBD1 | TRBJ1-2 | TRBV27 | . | CASSLGEFQTGVNYGYTF | TGTGCCAGCAGTTTAGGGGAATTTCAGACAGGGGTCAACTATGGCTACACCTTC
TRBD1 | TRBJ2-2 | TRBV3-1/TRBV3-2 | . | CASSRPWGTGGVTGELFF | TGTGCCAGCAGCCGGCCTTGGGGGACAGGGGGTGTCACCGGGGAGCTGTTTTTT
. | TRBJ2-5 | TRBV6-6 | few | CASSYPELKETQYF | TGTGCCAGCAGTTACCCCGAACTCAAAGAGACCCAGTACTTC
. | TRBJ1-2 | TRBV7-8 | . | CASSSGYGYTF | TGTGCCAGCAGCTCAGGTTATGGCTACACCTTC
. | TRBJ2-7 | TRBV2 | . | CASREGILTYEQYF | TGTGCCAGCAGGGAGGGAATCCTAACCTACGAGCAGTACTTC
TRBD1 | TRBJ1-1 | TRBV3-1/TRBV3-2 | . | CASSQDSNRGAAFF | TGTGCCAGCAGCCAAGATTCGAACAGGGGAGCGGCTTTCTTT
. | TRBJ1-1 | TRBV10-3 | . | CAISEYESEAFF | TGTGCCATCAGTGAGTACGAGTCTGAAGCTTTCTTT
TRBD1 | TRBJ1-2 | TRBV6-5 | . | CASRRQGLSNYGYTF | TGTGCCAGCAGGCGACAGGGACTTTCTAACTATGGCTACACCTTC
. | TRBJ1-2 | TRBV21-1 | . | CASSKLDSGYTF | TGTGCCAGCAGCAAACTAGACAGTGGCTACACCTTC
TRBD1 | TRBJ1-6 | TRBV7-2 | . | CASSLRQGINSPLHF | TGTGCCAGCAGCCTTCGACAGGGTATAAATTCACCCCTCCACTTT